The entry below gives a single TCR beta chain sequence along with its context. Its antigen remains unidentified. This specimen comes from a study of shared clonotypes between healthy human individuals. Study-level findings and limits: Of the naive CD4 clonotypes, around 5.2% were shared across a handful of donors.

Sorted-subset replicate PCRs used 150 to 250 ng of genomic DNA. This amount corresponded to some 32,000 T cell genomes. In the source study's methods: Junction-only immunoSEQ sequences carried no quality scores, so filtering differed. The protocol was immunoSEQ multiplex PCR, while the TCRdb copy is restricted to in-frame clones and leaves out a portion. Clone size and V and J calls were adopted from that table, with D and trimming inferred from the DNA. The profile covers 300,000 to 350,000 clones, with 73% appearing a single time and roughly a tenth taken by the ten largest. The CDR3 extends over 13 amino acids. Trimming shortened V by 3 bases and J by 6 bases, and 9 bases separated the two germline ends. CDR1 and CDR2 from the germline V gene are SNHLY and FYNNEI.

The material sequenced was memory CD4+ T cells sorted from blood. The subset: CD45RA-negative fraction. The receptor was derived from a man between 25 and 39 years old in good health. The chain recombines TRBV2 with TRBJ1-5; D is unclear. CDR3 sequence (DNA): TGTGCCAGCAGTGACTTTGGGGTTCAGCCCCAGCATTTT. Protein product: CASSDFGVQPQHF.